Below are 32 T cell receptor beta chains sequenced from a single sample in a study of T cell responses to AZD1222 COVID-19 vaccine (dated by TCRdb to the early 2020s). The receptor library was made with the immunoSEQ multiplex PCR assay. TCRdb took over this immuneACCESS table, retaining in-frame rearrangements with V and J assigned. Such tables are incomplete; in checked studies, under half of the missing clones stem from an unresolved V gene, and the remainder is unexplained. The table for this sample lists 90,000 to 150,000 clones; roughly nine tenths of them were counted only once. Of the sample, 2.4% falls within the top ten clones. Interpreted using the paper, the time point label stands for: baseline before first vaccination. Here the sequenced sample was peripheral blood, taken on day 0 of AZD1222 vaccination. The receptor set was obtained from an adult in good health.

This clone was counted only a few times. The rearrangement joins TRBV29-1 to TRBJ1-1; 12 nucleotides match TRBD1. The germline V gene encodes CDR1 SQVTM and CDR2 ANQGSEA. The CDR3 contains 14 residues. V shed 4 bases, J shed 7 bases, and the junction held 7 bases outside the gene matches. CDR3 residues: CSVAGTGGFGEAFF. DNA of the CDR3: TGCAGCGTTGCGGGGACAGGGGGCTTTGGTGAAGCTTTCTTT. Drawing the rest from reference TRBV29-1 and TRBJ1-1, the complete variable domain is SAVISQKPSRDICQRGTSLTIQCQVDSQVTMMFWYRQQPGQSLTLIATANQGSEATYESGFVIDKFPISRPNLTFSTLTVSNMSPEDSSIYLCSVAGTGGFGEAFFGQGTRLTVV.

This chain connects TRBV25-1 to TRBJ1-4; D uncertain. Trimming shortened V by 4 bases and J by 7 bases, and 16 bases separated the two germline ends. CDR1 and CDR2 (germline): MGHDK, SYGVNS. The CDR3 loop spans 15 amino acids. The CDR3 region has the DNA TGTGCCAGCAGTGTCCCGGGAGGCCTGGGTGAAAAACTGTTTTTT. As protein: CASSVPGGLGEKLFF.

The chain is built from TRBV27 and TRBJ1-3; possible D gene TRBD1, 6 bases. The V gene lost 5 bases and the J gene lost 0 bases, with 14 bases spanning the gap. Germline V gene lookup returns CDR1 MNHEY and CDR2 SMNVEV (reference sequence). This CDR3 contains 16 residues. CDR3 nucleotide sequence: TGTGCCAGCAGTGTGGGACACGGGGCCTCTGGAAACACCATATATTTT. This encodes CASSVGHGASGNTIYF.

V usage is TRBV11-1 and J usage is TRBJ1-6; no clear D gene. Trimming removed 2 bases at V and 7 bases at J, with 6 bases between. The CDR3 is 13 residues long. The germline CDR1 and CDR2 sequences are SGHAT and FQDESV (reference sequence). The CDR3 DNA reads TGTGCCAGCAGCTTAACCCCCAATTCACCCCTCCACTTT. Protein product: CASSLTPNSPLHF.

V usage is TRBV5-8 and J usage is TRBJ1-2, with a weak D call TRBD1 (5 bases). The length of the CDR3 is 15 residues. V lost 6 bases and J lost 7, with 22 bases in between. Germline loops: CDR1 SGHTS, CDR2 YDEGEE. CDR3 sequence: CASIPQYEGLGGYTF. Written as DNA, the CDR3 is TGTGCCAGCATCCCCCAGTATGAGGGGCTTGGTGGCTACACCTTC.

The V gene is TRBV18, the J gene TRBJ2-1; TRBD1 matches 12 bases. J lost 5 bases, V lost 5 bases, and 10 bases had no gene match. Germline V gene sequence: CDR1 KGHSH, CDR2 LQKENI. The CDR3 extends over 17 amino acids. CDR3 bases: TGTGCCAGCTCATCCATACCGGGACAGGGGGCCAACAATGAGCAGTTCTTC. Protein sequence: CASSSIPGQGANNEQFF.

The chain recombines TRBV6-5 with TRBJ1-1; D is unclear. The V end lost 5 bases, the J end lost 4 bases, and 17 bases lay between the germline ends. Germline CDR1 reads MNHEY; CDR2 reads SVGAGI. This CDR3 spans 15 amino acids. The CDR3 spells CASSRASRLSTEAFF. The CDR3 region has the DNA TGTGCCAGCAGTCGGGCCTCGAGATTGAGCACTGAAGCTTTCTTT.

The V gene is TRBV7-3, the J gene TRBJ2-5; D is perhaps TRBD2 (6 bases). Germline assignment: CDR1 SGHTA and CDR2 FQGTGA. The CDR3 has 14 amino acids. V lost 2 bases and J 2 bases, leaving 9 bases between the germline ends. The CDR3 region is CASSLGTLQETQYF. As DNA, the CDR3 is TGTGCCAGCAGCTTAGGGACTTTACAAGAGACCCAGTACTTC.

V is TRBV5-1 and J is TRBJ1-1; no clear D gene. This CDR3 is built from 12 residues. Germline loops: CDR1 SGHRS, CDR2 YFSETQ. The V gene lost 2 bases and the J gene lost 6 bases, with 8 bases spanning the gap. The CDR3 sequence: CASSFEDAEAFF. CDR3 DNA: TGCGCCAGCAGCTTCGAAGATGCTGAAGCTTTCTTT.

This clone was counted a single time. This sequence joins TRBV10-2 and TRBJ1-2; D perhaps matches TRBD1 (6 bases). Per germline, CDR1 WSHSY and CDR2 SAAADI. The CDR3 runs 12 residues. V dropped 7 bases and J dropped 7 bases, with 13 bases sitting between them. The CDR3 DNA reads TGCGCCAGCACGGCAGGGGAGGTTGGCTACACCTTC. Its protein is CASTAGEVGYTF.

This chain links TRBV3-1 (or the pseudogene TRBV3-2) with TRBJ2-7; D perhaps matches TRBD1 (6 bases). V shed 3 bases and J shed 2 bases, with 11 bases lying between them. CDR3 length: 14 amino acids. In germline, CDR1 is LGHDT, CDR2 YNNKEL (reference sequence). CDR3 in DNA: TGTGCCAGCAGCCATTGGGACACTCCCTACGAGCAGTACTTC. This gives the protein CASSHWDTPYEQYF.

The rearrangement joins TRBV28 to TRBJ1-2; weak D call: TRBD1 (5 bases). This CDR3 has 15 residues. Germline loops: CDR1 MDHEN, CDR2 SYDVKM. The germline V and J ends were trimmed by 6 bases and 0 bases, with 14 bases remaining between them. DNA for the CDR3: TGTGCCAGCAGGAGTGGTGGGACCCCTAACTATGGCTACACCTTC. It encodes CASRSGGTPNYGYTF.

The rearrangement uses TRBV5-4 and TRBJ2-1, with 11 positions matching TRBD2. V gave up 3 bases and J gave up 7 bases; unmatched junction bases: 6. The CDR3 sequence is 15 residues long. Germline lookup yields CDR1 SGHNT and CDR2 YYREEE (reference sequence). The CDR3 DNA follows: TGTGCCAGCAGCTCTCAAGGACTAGCGGGTAATGAGCAGTTCTTC. Protein product: CASSSQGLAGNEQFF.

This clone was seen at least ten times. This chain links TRBV5-1 with TRBJ2-7, with TRBD2 identical over 8 bases. The junction had 7 bases not matched to a gene; V was cut back by 2 bases and J by 3 bases. Looked up from germline, CDR1 is SGHRS and CDR2 is YFSETQ. The CDR3 totals 15 residues. The CDR3 coding sequence is TGCGCCAGCAGCTTTACAGCGGGAGTCGTCTACGAGCAGTACTTC. It yields the protein CASSFTAGVVYEQYF.

J is TRBJ1-6 and V is TRBV14, with D unresolved. V was shortened by 1 base and J by 10 bases, with 8 bases between the two germline ends. CDR3 length: 13 residues. Germline-derived CDR1 and CDR2 are SGHDN and FVKESK. CDR3 DNA sequence: TGTGCCAGCAGCCAAGCTCCGGGGTCACCCCTCCACTTT. Translated, it gives CASSQAPGSPLHF.

The V gene is TRBV5-1, the J gene TRBJ1-2; perhaps TRBD1 as D (6 bases). From germline, CDR1 is SGHRS and CDR2 YFSETQ. The V end was cut by 1 base, the J end by 6 bases, with 13 bases between. The CDR3 loop spans 14 amino acids. The CDR3 sequence: CASSLTVGANGYTF. The CDR3 DNA follows: TGCGCCAGCAGCTTGACGGTGGGGGCTAATGGCTACACCTTC. The entire variable domain, with the rest obtained from reference TRBV5-1 and TRBJ1-2, is as follows: KAGVTQTPRYLIKTRGQQVTLSCSPISGHRSVSWYQQTPGQGLQFLFEYFSETQRNKGNFPGRFSGRQFSNSRSEMNVSTLELGDSALYLCASSLTVGANGYTFGSGTRLTVV.

This clone was found once. J is TRBJ2-1 and V is TRBV9; D unclear. Trimming pared 4 bases from V and 9 bases from J, leaving 20 bases between. The CDR3 runs to 15 residues. Germline CDR1 SGDLS, CDR2 YYNGEE. The CDR3 loop reads CASSPVGLSGTEQFF. The DNA of the CDR3 is TGTGCCAGCAGCCCGGTGGGCCTATCCGGCACTGAGCAGTTCTTC.

The chain recombines TRBV4-1 with TRBJ2-1, with 8 bases that match TRBD2. Germline-derived CDR1 and CDR2 are MGHRA and YSYEKL. The CDR3 has 15 amino acids. V was pared by 3 bases and J by 2 bases, with 3 bases of the junction left unmatched. The CDR3 here is CASSHATSAYNEQFF. The CDR3 DNA reads TGCGCCAGCAGCCACGCGACTAGCGCCTACAATGAGCAGTTCTTC.

This chain uses TRBV3-1 (or the pseudogene TRBV3-2) with TRBJ2-5; 7 nucleotides match TRBD2. Germline CDR1 LGHDT, CDR2 YNNKEL (reference sequence). This CDR3 has 15 residues. V shed 4 bases, J shed 7 bases, and the junction held 12 bases outside the gene matches. Here the CDR3 DNA reads TGTGCCAGCAGCCCCCTCCAGGCGGGAGTGGTGACCCAGTACTTC. Translating it yields CASSPLQAGVVTQYF.

This sequence joins TRBV28 and TRBJ1-4; D not resolved. Trimming took 4 bases from V and 7 from J, leaving 10 bases between them. The CDR3 totals 13 residues. Per germline, CDR1 MDHEN and CDR2 SYDVKM. CDR3 loop: CASSSEMPEKLFF. CDR3 coding DNA: TGTGCCAGCAGTTCGGAGATGCCTGAAAAACTGTTTTTT.

The chain recombines TRBV11-2 with TRBJ1-1; D is unclear. CDR3 length: 13 amino acids. The ends were cut back, 5 bases at V and 4 bases at J, with 11 bases in the middle. The germline V gene encodes CDR1 SGHAT and CDR2 FQNNGV. CDR3 loop: CASSPLRGTEAFF. CDR3 DNA sequence: TGTGCCAGCAGCCCCCTTCGGGGCACTGAAGCTTTCTTT. The variable domain in full, with the rest retrieved from reference TRBV11-2 and TRBJ1-1, is EAGVAQSPRYKIIEKRQSVAFWCNPISGHATLYWYQQILGQGPKLLIQFQNNGVVDDSQLPKDRFSAERLKGVDSTLKIQPAKLEDSAVYLCASSPLRGTEAFFGQGTRLTVV.

This chain uses TRBV12-3 or TRBV12-4 with TRBJ1-2; D remains ambiguous. Trimming took off 2 bases at V and 5 bases at J, with 9 bases between the two ends. This CDR3 has 13 residues. This CDR3 is CASSLSGHYGYTF. In DNA, the CDR3 is TGTGCCAGCAGTTTAAGTGGGCATTATGGCTACACCTTC.

The chain is built from TRBV5-1 and TRBJ2-7, with TRBD2 matching 12 bases. The CDR3 loop spans 15 amino acids. V was pared by 3 bases and J by 6 bases, with 7 bases of the junction left unmatched. Looked up from germline, CDR1 is SGHRS and CDR2 is YFSETQ. Written as DNA, the CDR3 is TGCGCCAGCAGCTCTGACCCTAGCGGGAGGGGCGAGCAGTACTTC. This sequence encodes CASSSDPSGRGEQYF.

This sequence joins TRBV5-1 and TRBJ1-3; 7 nucleotides agree with TRBD1. The CDR3 runs to 14 residues. The J segment lost 2 bases and the V segment lost 5 bases, leaving 4 bases of the junction unmatched. Germline V gives CDR1 SGHRS, CDR2 YFSETQ. The CDR3 region has the DNA TGCGCCAGCAGTTTACAGGGGACTGGAAACACCATATATTTT. It yields the protein CASSLQGTGNTIYF.

The chain has TRBV28 and TRBJ2-1; either TRBD1 or TRBD2 may supply D (5 bases each). Germline CDR1 and CDR2: MDHEN and SYDVKM. Trimming pared 8 bases from V and 11 bases from J, leaving 10 bases between. This CDR3 is built from 10 residues. The CDR3 protein is CASGGTKQFF. CDR3 bases: TGTGCCAGCGGGGGAACTAAGCAGTTCTTC.

CDR3 nucleotides: TGTGCCAGCCTGCTCAGCGGGACAGGGAATGGCTACACCTTC. Translating gives CASLLSGTGNGYTF. This rearrangement joins TRBV28 to TRBJ1-2, with TRBD1 matching 9 bases. The CDR3 loop spans 14 amino acids. With V trimmed by 8 bases and J by 6 bases, 10 bases remained unmatched. Germline V gene sequence: CDR1 MDHEN, CDR2 SYDVKM.

The V gene is TRBV11-2, the J gene TRBJ2-5; weak D call: TRBD2 (5 bases). The germline CDR1 and CDR2 sequences are SGHAT and FQNNGV. Trimming removed 4 bases from V and 5 bases from J, with 17 bases in between. CDR3 length equals 15 residues. The CDR3: CASSSGMRLIETQYF. DNA of the CDR3: TGTGCCAGCAGCTCGGGGATGCGTCTCATTGAGACCCAGTACTTC. Drawing the rest from reference TRBV11-2 and TRBJ2-5, the complete variable domain is EAGVAQSPRYKIIEKRQSVAFWCNPISGHATLYWYQQILGQGPKLLIQFQNNGVVDDSQLPKDRFSAERLKGVDSTLKIQPAKLEDSAVYLCASSSGMRLIETQYFGPGTRLLVL.

In DNA, the CDR3 is TGTGCCAGCAGTACGGACTTGGTGGGGGCCGATGAGCAGTTCTTC. This encodes CASSTDLVGADEQFF. The rearrangement joins TRBV25-1 to TRBJ2-1; D might be TRBD1 (6 bases). Germline V lookup: CDR1 MGHDK, CDR2 SYGVNS. This CDR3 contains 15 residues. Trimming pared 5 bases from V and 8 bases from J, leaving 19 bases between.

The chain has TRBV13 and TRBJ1-1; 9 bases map to TRBD1. Germline V gene data show CDR1 as PRHDT and CDR2 as FYEKMQ (reference sequence). The CDR3 totals 14 residues. V lost 3 bases to trimming and J lost 4 bases; unmatched junction nucleotides: 3. In nucleotides, the CDR3 is TGTGCCAGCAGCTTCCAGGGACAGGGCACTGAAGCTTTCTTT. Translation gives CASSFQGQGTEAFF.

The rearrangement joins TRBV18 to TRBJ2-1, with D perhaps TRBD1 or TRBD2 (5 bases each). The CDR3 has 14 amino acids. The V and J ends lost 1 base and 3 bases respectively, with 7 bases between them. The germline CDR1 and CDR2 sequences are KGHSH and LQKENI. The CDR3 DNA sequence: TGTGCCAGCTCACCACGGGGGAACTACAATGAGCAGTTCTTC. Its protein product is CASSPRGNYNEQFF.

The chain carries TRBV19 and TRBJ1-5, with D maybe TRBD1 (5 bases). CDR3 size: 15 residues. Germline V gives CDR1 LNHDA, CDR2 SQIVND (reference sequence). V lost 4 bases, J lost 6 bases, and 16 bases lay in between. In nucleotides, the CDR3 is TGTGCCAGTAGTACAGATGATAAGGGGTTTCAGCCCCAGCATTTT. Its protein is CASSTDDKGFQPQHF.

The V gene is TRBV21-1, the J gene TRBJ1-4; the D call of TRBD1 is as the table states it, not checked on the DNA. TRBV21-1 is annotated as a pseudogene. The CDR3 loop spans 16 amino acids. CDR3 sequence reads: CAIDPGTGGVNEKLFF. The CDR3 bases are TGTGCCATCGATCCCGGGACAGGGGGCGTTAATGAAAAACTGTTTTTT.